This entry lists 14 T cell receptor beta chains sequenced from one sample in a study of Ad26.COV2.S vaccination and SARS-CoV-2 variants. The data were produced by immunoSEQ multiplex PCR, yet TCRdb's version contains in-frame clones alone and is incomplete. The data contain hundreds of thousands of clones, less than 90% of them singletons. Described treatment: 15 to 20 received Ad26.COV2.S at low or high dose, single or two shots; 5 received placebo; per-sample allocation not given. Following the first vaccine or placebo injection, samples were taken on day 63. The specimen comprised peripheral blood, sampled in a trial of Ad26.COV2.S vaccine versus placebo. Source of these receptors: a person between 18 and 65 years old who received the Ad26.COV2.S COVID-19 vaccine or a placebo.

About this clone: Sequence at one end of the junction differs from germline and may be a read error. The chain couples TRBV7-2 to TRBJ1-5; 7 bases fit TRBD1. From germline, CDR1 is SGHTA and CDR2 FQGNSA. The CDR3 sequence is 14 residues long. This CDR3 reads CASSYKGAYQRQHF. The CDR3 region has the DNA TGTGCCAGCAGTTATAAGGGGGCCTACCAGCGCCAGCATTTT. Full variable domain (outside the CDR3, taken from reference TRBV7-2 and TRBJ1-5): GAGVSQSPSNKVTEKGKDVELRCDPISGHTALYWYRQSLGQGLEFLIYFQGNSAPDKSGLPSDRFSAERTGGSVSTLTIQRTQQEDSAVYLCASSYKGAYQRQHFGDGTRLSIL.

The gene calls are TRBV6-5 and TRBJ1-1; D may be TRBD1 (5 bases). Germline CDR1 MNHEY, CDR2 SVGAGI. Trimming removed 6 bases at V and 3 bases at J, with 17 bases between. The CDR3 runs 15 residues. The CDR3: CASSGGWDSYTEAFF. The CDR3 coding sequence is TGTGCCAGCAGCGGGGGGTGGGACTCTTACACTGAAGCTTTCTTT.

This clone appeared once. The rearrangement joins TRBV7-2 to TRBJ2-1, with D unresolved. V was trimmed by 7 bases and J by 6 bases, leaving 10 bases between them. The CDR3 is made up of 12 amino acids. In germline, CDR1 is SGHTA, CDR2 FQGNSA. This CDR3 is CASTPLSNEQFF. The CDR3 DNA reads TGTGCCAGCACCCCCCTCAGCAATGAGCAGTTCTTC.

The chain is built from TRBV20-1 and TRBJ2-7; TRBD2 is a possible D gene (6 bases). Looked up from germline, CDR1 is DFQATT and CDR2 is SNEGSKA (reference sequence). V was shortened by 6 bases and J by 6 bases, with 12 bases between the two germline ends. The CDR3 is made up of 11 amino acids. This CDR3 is CSAAGTPEQYF. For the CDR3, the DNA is TGCAGTGCAGCCGGGACTCCCGAGCAGTACTTC.

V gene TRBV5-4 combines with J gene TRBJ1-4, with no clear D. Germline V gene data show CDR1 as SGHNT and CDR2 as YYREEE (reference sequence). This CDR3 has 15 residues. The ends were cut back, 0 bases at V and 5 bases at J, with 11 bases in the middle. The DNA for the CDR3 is TGTGCCAGCAGCTTGGCCGGGAGCCCGAATGAAAAACTGTTTTTT. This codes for CASSLAGSPNEKLFF.

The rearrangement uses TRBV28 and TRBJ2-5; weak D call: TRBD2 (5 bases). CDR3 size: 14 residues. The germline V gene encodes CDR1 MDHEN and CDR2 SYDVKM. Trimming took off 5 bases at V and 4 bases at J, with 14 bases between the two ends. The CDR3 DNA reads TGTGCCAGCAGTCTGGACTCCCTAGGAGAGACCCAGTACTTC. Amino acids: CASSLDSLGETQYF.

The CDR3: CASSDTSGVDRRTDTQYF. CDR3 DNA: TGCGCCAGCAGTGATACGAGTGGGGTGGACAGGCGCACAGATACGCAGTATTTT. This chain joins TRBV10-2 and TRBJ2-3; 7 bases agree with TRBD1. Germline CDR1 WSHSY, CDR2 SAAADI. This CDR3 spans 18 amino acids. Trimming at V came to 3 bases and at J to 1 base, leaving 13 bases not matched to a gene.

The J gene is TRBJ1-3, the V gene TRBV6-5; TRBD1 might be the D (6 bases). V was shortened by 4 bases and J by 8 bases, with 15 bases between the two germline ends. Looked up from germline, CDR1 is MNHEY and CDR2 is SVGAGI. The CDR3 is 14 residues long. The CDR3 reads CASSSRSGADTIYF. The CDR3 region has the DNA TGTGCCAGCAGTTCGCGTTCGGGGGCGGACACCATATATTTT.

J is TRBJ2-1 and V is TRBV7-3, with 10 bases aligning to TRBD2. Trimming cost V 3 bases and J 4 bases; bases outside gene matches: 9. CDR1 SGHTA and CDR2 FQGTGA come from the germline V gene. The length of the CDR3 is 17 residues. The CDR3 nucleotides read TGTGCCAGCAGCTTCGTAGCGGGAGGCGCCCCATACAATGAGCAGTTCTTC. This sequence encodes CASSFVAGGAPYNEQFF.

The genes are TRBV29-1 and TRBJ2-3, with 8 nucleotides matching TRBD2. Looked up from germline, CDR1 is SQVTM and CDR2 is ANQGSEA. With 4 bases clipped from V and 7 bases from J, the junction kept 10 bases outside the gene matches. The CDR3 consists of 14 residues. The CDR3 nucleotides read TGCAGCGTTGTTGACGGCGGGAGGTCCCATACGCAGTATTTT. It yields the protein CSVVDGGRSHTQYF.

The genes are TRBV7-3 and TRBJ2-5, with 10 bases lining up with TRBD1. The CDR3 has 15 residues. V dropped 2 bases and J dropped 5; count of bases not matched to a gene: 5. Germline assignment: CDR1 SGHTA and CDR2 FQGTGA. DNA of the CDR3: TGTGCCAGCAGCTTACTGGGACAGGGGAAGGAGACCCAGTACTTC. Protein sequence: CASSLLGQGKETQYF. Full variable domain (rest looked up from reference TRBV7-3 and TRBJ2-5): GAGVSQTPSNKVTEKGKYVELRCDPISGHTALYWYRQSLGQGPEFLIYFQGTGAADDSGLPNDRFFAVRPEGSVSTLKIQRTERGDSAVYLCASSLLGQGKETQYFGPGTRLLVL.

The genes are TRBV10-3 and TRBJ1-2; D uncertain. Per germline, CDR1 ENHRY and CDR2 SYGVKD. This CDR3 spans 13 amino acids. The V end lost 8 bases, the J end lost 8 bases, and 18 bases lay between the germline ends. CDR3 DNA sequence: TGTGCCATCGGGGAGGGAGAGGAGACCGGCTACACCTTC. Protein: CAIGEGEETGYTF.

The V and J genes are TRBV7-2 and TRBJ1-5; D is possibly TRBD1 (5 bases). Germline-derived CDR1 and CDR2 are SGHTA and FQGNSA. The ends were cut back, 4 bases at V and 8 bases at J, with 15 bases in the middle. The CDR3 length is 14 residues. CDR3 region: CASSSAGLLEPQHF. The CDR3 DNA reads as TGTGCCAGCAGCTCGGCGGGACTCCTGGAGCCCCAGCATTTT.

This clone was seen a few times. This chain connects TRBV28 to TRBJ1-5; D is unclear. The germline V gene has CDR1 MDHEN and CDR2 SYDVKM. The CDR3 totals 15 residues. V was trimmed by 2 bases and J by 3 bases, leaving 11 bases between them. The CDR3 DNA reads TGTGCCAGCAGTTTAGGAGGCAGCAACAATCAGCCCCAGCATTTT. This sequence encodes CASSLGGSNNQPQHF.